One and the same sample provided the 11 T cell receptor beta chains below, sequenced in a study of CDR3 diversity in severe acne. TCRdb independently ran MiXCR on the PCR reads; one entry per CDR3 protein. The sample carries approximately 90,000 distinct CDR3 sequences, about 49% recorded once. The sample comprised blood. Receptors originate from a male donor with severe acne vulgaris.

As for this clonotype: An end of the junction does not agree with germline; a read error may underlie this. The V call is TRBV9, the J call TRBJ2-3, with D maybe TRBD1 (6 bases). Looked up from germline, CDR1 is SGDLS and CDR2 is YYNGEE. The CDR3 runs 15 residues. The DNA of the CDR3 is TGTGCCAGCAGCGTAGTTTGGGGGCCGTTAGATACGCGGTATTTT. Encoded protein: CASSVVWGPLDTRYF. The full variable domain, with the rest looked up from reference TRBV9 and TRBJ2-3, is DSGVTQTPKHLITATGQRVTLRCSPRSGDLSVYWYQQSLDQGLQFLIQYYNGEERAKGNILERFSAQQFPDLHSELNLSSLELGDSALYFCASSVVWGPLDTRYFGPGTRLTVL.

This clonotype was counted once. The CDR3 reads CSVAGGREDQPQHF. CDR3 in DNA: TGCAGCGTCGCCGGAGGCAGGGAAGACCAGCCCCAGCATTTT. The genes are TRBV29-1 and TRBJ1-5; a possible D gene is TRBD1 (5 bases). The CDR3 contains 14 residues. CDR1 is SQVTM and CDR2 is ANQGSEA in the germline V gene. Trimming took 6 bases from V and 7 from J, leaving 19 bases between them. The full variable domain, rest sourced from reference TRBV29-1 and TRBJ1-5, is SAVISQKPSRDICQRGTSLTIQCQVDSQVTMMFWYRQQPGQSLTLIATANQGSEATYESGFVIDKFPISRPNLTFSTLTVSNMSPEDSSIYLCSVAGGREDQPQHFGDGTRLSIL.

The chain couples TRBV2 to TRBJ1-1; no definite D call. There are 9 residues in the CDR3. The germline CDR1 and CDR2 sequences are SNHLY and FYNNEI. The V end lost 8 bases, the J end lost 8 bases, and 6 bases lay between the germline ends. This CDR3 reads CASGQEAFF. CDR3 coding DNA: TGTGCCAGCGGGCAGGAAGCTTTCTTT.

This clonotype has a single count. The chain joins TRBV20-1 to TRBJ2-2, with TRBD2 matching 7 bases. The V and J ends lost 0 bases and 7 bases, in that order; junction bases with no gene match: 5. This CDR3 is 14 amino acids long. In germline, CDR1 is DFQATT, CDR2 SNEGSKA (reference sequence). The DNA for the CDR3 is TGCAGTGCTAGAGATGTTCCTAGCGGCGGGGAGCTGTTTTTT. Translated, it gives CSARDVPSGGELFF.

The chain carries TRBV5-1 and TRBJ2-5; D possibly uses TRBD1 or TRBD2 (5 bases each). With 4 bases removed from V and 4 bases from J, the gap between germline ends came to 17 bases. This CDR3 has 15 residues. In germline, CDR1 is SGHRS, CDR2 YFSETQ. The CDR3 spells CASSPQQGPGETQYF. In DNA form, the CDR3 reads TGCGCCAGCAGCCCGCAGCAGGGACCGGGAGAGACCCAGTACTTC. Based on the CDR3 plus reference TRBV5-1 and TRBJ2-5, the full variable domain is KAGVTQTPRYLIKTRGQQVTLSCSPISGHRSVSWYQQTPGQGLQFLFEYFSETQRNKGNFPGRFSGRQFSNSRSEMNVSTLELGDSALYLCASSPQQGPGETQYFGPGTRLLVL.

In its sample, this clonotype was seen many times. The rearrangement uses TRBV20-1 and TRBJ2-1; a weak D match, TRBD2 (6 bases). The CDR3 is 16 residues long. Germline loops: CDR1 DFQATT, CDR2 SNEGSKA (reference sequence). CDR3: CSGPVDSGSSYNEQFF. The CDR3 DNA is TGCAGCGGACCCGTTGATAGCGGAAGCTCCTACAATGAGCAGTTCTTC.

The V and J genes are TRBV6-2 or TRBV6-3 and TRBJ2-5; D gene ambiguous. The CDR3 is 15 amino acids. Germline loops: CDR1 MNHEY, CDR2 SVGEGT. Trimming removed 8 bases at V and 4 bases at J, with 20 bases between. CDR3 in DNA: TGTGCCAGCGGACCTGACGGGCGGTCGACAGAGACCCAGTACTTC. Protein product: CASGPDGRSTETQYF.

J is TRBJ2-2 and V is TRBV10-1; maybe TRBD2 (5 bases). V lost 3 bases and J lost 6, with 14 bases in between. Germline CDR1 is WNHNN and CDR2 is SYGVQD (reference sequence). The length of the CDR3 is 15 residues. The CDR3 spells CASSESGNGAGELFF. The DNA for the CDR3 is TGCGCCAGCAGTGAAAGCGGTAACGGGGCCGGGGAGCTGTTTTTT.

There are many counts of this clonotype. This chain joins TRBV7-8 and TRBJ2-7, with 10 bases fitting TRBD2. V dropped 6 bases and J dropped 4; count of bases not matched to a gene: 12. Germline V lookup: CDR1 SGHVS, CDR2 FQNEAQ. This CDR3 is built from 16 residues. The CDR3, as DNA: TGTGCCAGCAGTCACCAAACCGGGACTAGCGTGTACGAGCAGTACTTC. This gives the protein CASSHQTGTSVYEQYF.

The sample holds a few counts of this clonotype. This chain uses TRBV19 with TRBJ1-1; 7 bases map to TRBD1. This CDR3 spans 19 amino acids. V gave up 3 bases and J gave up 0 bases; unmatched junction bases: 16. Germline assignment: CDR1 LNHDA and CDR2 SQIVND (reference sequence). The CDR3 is CASSIGGQANVFMNTEAFF. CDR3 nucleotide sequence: TGTGCCAGTAGTATTGGCGGACAGGCGAATGTTTTTATGAACACTGAAGCTTTCTTT.

The CDR3 protein is CASSSTGVEETQYF. The CDR3 DNA reads TGTGCCAGCAGTTCGACAGGGGTGGAGGAGACCCAGTACTTC. The chain joins TRBV7-8 to TRBJ2-5; 8 nucleotides agree with TRBD1. The V segment lost 6 bases and the J segment 5 bases; nucleotides outside the gene matches: 8. The CDR3 contains 14 residues. Germline lookup yields CDR1 SGHVS and CDR2 FQNEAQ.